The sequence of this TCR beta chain was determined in a study of CDR3 diversity in severe acne (dated by TCRdb to between 2019 and 2020). A word on this clonotype: Its antigen is still unknown. One base away there is no much larger clone; base qualities are not given.

Libraries were built with PCR. The listed sequencing device is Illumina HiSeq 2000. TCRdb reprocessed the public reads (quality trimming at Q25 with fastp, clone calling with MiXCR) and kept in-frame beta chains. Under each unique CDR3 protein, matching rows form one entry showing the most common genes and DNA. The sample yields under 95,000 distinct CDR3 sequences; 45% to 55% were counted once. The ten largest make up 10% of the sample. Trimming costs V 5 bases and J 1 base, and their ends lie 11 bases apart. Reading the germline V gene gives CDR1 MDHEN and CDR2 SYDVKM. The CDR3 numbers 14 residues from cysteine through phenylalanine. Of the read, only the CDR3 DNA is kept; its 42 bases are in frame from base 1.

This receptor was taken from a male donor in good health, serving as a control. In this chain, TRBV28 is recombined with TRBJ1-2, with the D gene too uncertain to name. The material sequenced was blood. The CDR3 in this case is CASSRSRGNYGYTF. At the DNA level, the sequence is TGTGCCAGCAGTAGGAGCCGGGGTAACTATGGCTACACCTTC.